This TCR beta chain was profiled in a study of regulatory T cells in long-lasting Graves disease. Remarks on this clonotype: One junction end does not reproduce the germline sequence, and a read error may be involved.

CDR3 length: 14 residues. Germline V gene lookup returns CDR1 MNHEY and CDR2 SMNVEV (reference sequence). The time point was: newly diagnosed GD, antithyroid drugs for less than 3 months. Construction of the TCR library relied on RNA isolated from PBMCs. Sequencing libraries for TCR beta were prepared with iRepertoire HTBI primers and Arm-PCR of CDR3 regions. A single record per CDR3 protein comes from TCRdb applying MiXCR to the multiplex PCR reads. The repertoire holds approximately 560,000 distinct CDR3 sequences, with about 15% as singletons. This same sample was also part of a study on T cells in Graves' hyperthyroidism and ophthalmopathy.

The sequenced sample was peripheral blood mononuclear cells (PBMCs), obtained at new diagnosis, from a patient treated with antithyroid drugs. V gene TRBV27 combines with J gene TRBJ1-2; 8 bases fit TRBD1. The receptor was isolated from a man younger than 35 with Graves disease. The CDR3 sequence is CACSSMTGVGGYTF. CDR3 nucleotide sequence: TGTGCCTGCAGTTCCATGACAGGGGTGGGTGGCTACACCTTC.